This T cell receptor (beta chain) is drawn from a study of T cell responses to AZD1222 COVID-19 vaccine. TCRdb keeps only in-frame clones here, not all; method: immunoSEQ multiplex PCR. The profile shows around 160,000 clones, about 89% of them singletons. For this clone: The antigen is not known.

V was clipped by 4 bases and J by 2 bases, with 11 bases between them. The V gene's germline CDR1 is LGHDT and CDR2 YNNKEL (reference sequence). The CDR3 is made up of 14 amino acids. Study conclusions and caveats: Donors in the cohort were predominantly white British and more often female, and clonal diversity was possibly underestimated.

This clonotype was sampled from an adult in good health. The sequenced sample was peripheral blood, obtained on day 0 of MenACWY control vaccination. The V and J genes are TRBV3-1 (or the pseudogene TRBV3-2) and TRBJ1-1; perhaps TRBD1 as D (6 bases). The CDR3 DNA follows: TGTGCCAGCAGCCTGACAGGCTTCAACACTGAAGCTTTCTTT. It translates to CASSLTGFNTEAFF.